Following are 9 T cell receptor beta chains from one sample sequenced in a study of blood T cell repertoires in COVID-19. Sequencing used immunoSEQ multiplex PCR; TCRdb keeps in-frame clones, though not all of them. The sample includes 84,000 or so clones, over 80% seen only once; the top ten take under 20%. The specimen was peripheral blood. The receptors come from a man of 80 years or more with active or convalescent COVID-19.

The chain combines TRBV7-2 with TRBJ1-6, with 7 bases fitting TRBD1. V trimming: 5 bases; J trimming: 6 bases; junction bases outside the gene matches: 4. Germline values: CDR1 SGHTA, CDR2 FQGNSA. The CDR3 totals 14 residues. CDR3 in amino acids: CASSPRDSNSPLHF. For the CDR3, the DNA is TGTGCCAGCAGCCCACGGGACAGTAATTCACCCCTCCACTTT.

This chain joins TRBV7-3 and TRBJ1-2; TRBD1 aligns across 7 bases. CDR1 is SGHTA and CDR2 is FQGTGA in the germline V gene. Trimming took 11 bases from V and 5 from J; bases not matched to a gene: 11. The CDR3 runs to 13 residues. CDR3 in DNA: TGTGCCTACACTACAGGGGAGGCATATGGCTACACCTTC. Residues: CAYTTGEAYGYTF.

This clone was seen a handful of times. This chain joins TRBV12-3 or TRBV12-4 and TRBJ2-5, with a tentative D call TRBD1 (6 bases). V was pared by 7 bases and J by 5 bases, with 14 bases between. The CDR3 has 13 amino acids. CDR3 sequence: CASTNRVGETQYF. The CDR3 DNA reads TGTGCCAGCACCAACAGGGTCGGGGAGACCCAGTACTTC.

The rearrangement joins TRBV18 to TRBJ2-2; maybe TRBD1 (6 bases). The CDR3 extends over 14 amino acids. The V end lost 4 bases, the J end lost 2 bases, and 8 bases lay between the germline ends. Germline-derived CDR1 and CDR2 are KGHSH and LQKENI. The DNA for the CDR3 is TGTGCCAGCTCACAGACAGGAAACACCGGGGAGCTGTTTTTT. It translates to CASSQTGNTGELFF.

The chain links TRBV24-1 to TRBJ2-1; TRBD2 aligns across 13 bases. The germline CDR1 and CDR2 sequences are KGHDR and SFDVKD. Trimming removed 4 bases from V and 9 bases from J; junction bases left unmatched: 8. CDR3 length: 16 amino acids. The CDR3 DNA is TGTGCCACCAGTGACTCTGGACTAGCGGGAGCAAGTGAGCAGTTCTTC. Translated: CATSDSGLAGASEQFF.

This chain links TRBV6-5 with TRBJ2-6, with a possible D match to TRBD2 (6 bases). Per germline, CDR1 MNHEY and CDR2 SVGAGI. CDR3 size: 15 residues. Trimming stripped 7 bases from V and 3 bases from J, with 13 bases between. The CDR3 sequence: CASNPGGGGANVLTF. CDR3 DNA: TGTGCCAGCAATCCCGGGGGTGGTGGGGCCAACGTCCTGACTTTC.

The CDR3 DNA follows: TGTGCCTCAAGGACAGGGGGTTTGATGTCGAATGAAAAACTGTTTTTT. This encodes CASRTGGLMSNEKLFF. The V call is TRBV30, the J call TRBJ1-4, with 10 bases lining up with TRBD1. J was trimmed by 5 bases and V by 7 bases; bases with no gene match: 13. Germline CDR1 is GTSNPN and CDR2 is SVGIG (reference sequence). CDR3 size: 16 residues.

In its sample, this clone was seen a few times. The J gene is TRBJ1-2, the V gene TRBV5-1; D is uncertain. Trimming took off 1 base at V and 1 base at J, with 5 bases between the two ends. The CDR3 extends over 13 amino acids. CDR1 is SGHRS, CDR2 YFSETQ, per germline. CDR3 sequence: CASSLPDNYGYTF. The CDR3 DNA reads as TGCGCCAGCAGCTTGCCAGATAACTATGGCTACACCTTC.

In nucleotides, the CDR3 is TGTGCCAGCAGCGTGCAGGGGGCAGGGTATGGCTACACCTTC. The encoded protein is CASSVQGAGYGYTF. This sequence joins TRBV5-6 and TRBJ1-2; the match to TRBD1 covers 8 bases. Germline V gene data show CDR1 as SGHDT and CDR2 as YYEEEE. The CDR3 is 14 residues long. The V segment lost 4 bases and the J segment 5 bases; nucleotides outside the gene matches: 7.